A selection of T cell receptor beta chains follows, all from one sample in a study of blood T cell repertoires in COVID-19. Method: immunoSEQ multiplex PCR; TCRdb's copy keeps in-frame clones and lacks some. This sample carries about 200,000 clones, 70% to 90% of them seen once, and the ten largest clones take roughly 0.7%. The sample comprised peripheral blood. Source of these receptors: a man in his forties with acute or convalescent COVID-19. CDR3s include the opening cysteine and the closing phenylalanine or tryptophan. The order of the fields is clone size, V gene, D gene, J gene, CDR3 protein, CDR3 DNA. A D gene is named only where the DNA matches it firmly. Only some rows state a clone size, as once, few, many or a class for expanded clones.

few	TRBV18	-	TRBJ1-6	CASSPNGRGNSPLHF	TGTGCCAGCTCACCAAATGGTCGGGGTAATTCACCCCTCCACTTT
-	TRBV15	TRBD1	TRBJ1-1	CATSSGQGFTSTEAFF	TGTGCCACCAGCAGTGGACAGGGGTTTACGAGCACTGAAGCTTTCTTT
-	TRBV7-9	TRBD1	TRBJ1-1	CASSRDSPRGAFF	TGTGCCAGCAGCCGGGACAGCCCCCGGGGAGCTTTCTTT
-	TRBV5-1	TRBD1	TRBJ1-2	CASSTGQGSGYTF	TGCGCCAGCAGCACCGGACAGGGGTCTGGCTACACCTTC
-	TRBV7-9	TRBD1	TRBJ1-2	CASSFGTGNYGYTF	TGTGCCAGCAGCTTTGGGACAGGGAACTATGGCTACACCTTC
-	TRBV18	-	TRBJ2-7	CASSPPDTYEQYF	TGTGCCAGCTCACCACCGGACACGTACGAGCAGTACTTC
-	TRBV9	-	TRBJ2-1	CASTRGTPYNEQFF	TGTGCCAGCACCAGGGGCACCCCCTACAATGAGCAGTTCTTC
-	TRBV7-2	-	TRBJ1-6	CASALNPRTPLHF	TGTGCCAGCGCCTTAAACCCTAGGACTCCCCTCCACTTT
-	TRBV19	TRBD1	TRBJ1-4	CASRTLGQATNEKLFF	TGTGCCAGTAGGACCCTGGGACAGGCAACTAATGAAAAACTGTTTTTT
-	TRBV24-1	TRBD1	TRBJ2-2	CATSDPQGARFTGELFF	TGTGCCACCAGTGACCCCCAGGGGGCTCGATTCACCGGGGAGCTGTTTTTT
-	TRBV5-1	TRBD1	TRBJ2-1	CASSLARDRWDEQFF	TGCGCCAGCAGCTTGGCCAGGGACAGGTGGGATGAGCAGTTCTTC
-	TRBV2	-	TRBJ1-6	CASVGTHNSPLHF	TGTGCCAGCGTCGGGACACATAATTCACCCCTCCACTTT
-	TRBV9	-	TRBJ2-7	CASSAPGGWNEQYF	TGTGCCAGCAGCGCTCCCGGCGGGTGGAACGAGCAGTACTTC
-	TRBV7-2	TRBD1	TRBJ2-7	CASSTYMTGDEQYF	TGTGCCAGCAGCACTTATATGACAGGGGACGAGCAGTACTTC
-	TRBV5-6	TRBD1	TRBJ1-2	CASSLDWTGGTYGYTF	TGTGCCAGCAGCTTGGATTGGACAGGGGGCACCTATGGCTACACCTTC
-	TRBV15	-	TRBJ1-2	CATSRAREGHNYGYTF	TGTGCCACCAGCAGAGCAAGGGAGGGACACAACTATGGCTACACCTTC
-	TRBV5-1	-	TRBJ1-4	CASSLESGEATNEKLFF	TGCGCCAGCAGCTTGGAATCGGGGGAAGCAACTAATGAAAAACTGTTTTTT
-	TRBV5-1	-	TRBJ2-1	CASRTNPGHEQFF	TGCGCCAGCAGAACCAATCCAGGCCATGAGCAGTTCTTC
-	TRBV6-5	-	TRBJ2-7	CATPRGGNLEYEQYF	TGTGCCACCCCTCGTGGAGGAAACTTGGAATACGAGCAGTACTTC
-	TRBV3-1/TRBV3-2	TRBD1	TRBJ2-5	CASSQGDRGQETQYF	TGTGCCAGCAGCCAAGGGGACAGGGGTCAAGAGACCCAGTACTTC
-	TRBV10-3	TRBD2	TRBJ2-7	CAISEPGLAGAGEQYF	TGTGCCATCAGTGAGCCGGGACTAGCGGGGGCCGGGGAGCAGTACTTC
-	TRBV7-2	TRBD1	TRBJ2-5	CASSSRQGRFQETQYF	TGTGCCAGCAGCTCTCGACAGGGAAGGTTTCAAGAGACCCAGTACTTC
-	TRBV28	TRBD2	TRBJ2-1	CASKKGPHVAGGAYNEQFF	TGTGCCAGCAAGAAAGGTCCGCACGTTGCGGGAGGCGCCTACAATGAGCAGTTCTTC
-	TRBV28	-	TRBJ2-1	CASSFVGSQYNEQFF	TGTGCCAGCAGCTTTGTCGGGAGCCAGTACAATGAGCAGTTCTTC
-	TRBV7-2	-	TRBJ2-3	CASSTRQGRRDTQYF	TGTGCCAGCAGCACCAGACAAGGGAGGCGAGATACGCAGTATTTT
-	TRBV19	-	TRBJ1-3	CASRSGIAGNTIYF	TGTGCCAGTCGGTCAGGGATTGCTGGAAACACCATATATTTT
-	TRBV2	TRBD2	TRBJ2-1	CASSESSGRARQFF	TGTGCCAGCAGTGAATCTAGCGGGAGGGCCCGGCAGTTCTTC
-	TRBV6-2/TRBV6-3	TRBD1	TRBJ1-3	CASSRTDRGGNTIYF	TGTGCCAGCAGCCGAACCGACAGGGGGGGAAACACCATATATTTT
-	TRBV6-5	TRBD2	TRBJ2-3	CASQSSGGRGDTQYF	TGTGCCAGCCAATCTAGCGGGGGCCGTGGGGATACGCAGTATTTT
-	TRBV12-3/TRBV12-4	TRBD1	TRBJ1-1	CAIRDRANTEAFF	TGTGCCATCCGGGACAGGGCTAACACTGAAGCTTTCTTT
once	TRBV29-1	TRBD2	TRBJ2-1	CSVLASGRANEQFF	TGCAGCGTTCTTGCTAGCGGGAGGGCGAATGAGCAGTTCTTC
-	TRBV3-1/TRBV3-2	TRBD2	TRBJ2-7	CASSQDSGGLGLAVHEQYF	TGTGCCAGCAGCCAAGATAGTGGTGGTTTGGGACTAGCGGTGCACGAGCAGTACTTC
-	TRBV28	TRBD1	TRBJ2-3	CASRPGQGPDTQYF	TGTGCCAGCAGGCCGGGACAGGGACCAGATACGCAGTATTTT
-	TRBV2	-	TRBJ2-7	CASSDGAGLDEQYF	TGTGCCAGCAGTGACGGCGCGGGATTGGACGAGCAGTACTTC
-	TRBV4-2	TRBD2	TRBJ2-1	CASSQEALAAYNEQFF	TGTGCCAGCAGCCAAGAGGCACTAGCGGCCTACAATGAGCAGTTCTTC
-	TRBV28	-	TRBJ1-2	CASSPGLGSNYGYTF	TGTGCCAGCAGTCCGGGACTGGGAAGTAACTATGGCTACACCTTC
-	TRBV2	TRBD2	TRBJ2-7	CASSHPQGKLAGFDYYEQYF	TGTGCCAGCAGTCACCCCCAGGGTAAACTAGCGGGTTTTGATTACTACGAGCAGTACTTC
-	TRBV29-1	TRBD2	TRBJ2-1	CSVGTSGRAKVQFF	TGCAGCGTTGGGACTAGCGGGAGGGCCAAGGTGCAGTTCTTC
-	TRBV29-1	-	TRBJ2-5	CSVVALTETQYF	TGCAGCGTGGTGGCCCTTACAGAGACCCAGTACTTC
-	TRBV19	-	TRBJ1-1	CASSVGHANTEAFF	TGTGCCAGTAGTGTTGGACACGCGAACACTGAAGCTTTCTTT
-	TRBV7-9	TRBD1	TRBJ1-6	CASSLETGVNSPLHF	TGTGCCAGCAGCTTAGAGACAGGGGTAAATTCACCCCTCCACTTT
few	TRBV6-5	-	TRBJ2-7	CAAGHPTYEQYF	TGTGCCGCTGGCCATCCGACCTACGAGCAGTACTTC